A single sample gave rise to the 25 T cell receptor beta chains below, sequenced in a study of cytomegalovirus exposure and HLA in healthy donors. This PCR relied on a set of 60 Vbeta primers and 13 Jbeta primers. Assay used: immunoSEQ multiplex PCR; TCRdb lists only in-frame clones, some missing. The sample contains about 100,000 clones, 70% to 80% of which appear only once. The sequenced sample was PBMCs. The receptors shown here come from a young woman in good health and CMV-seropositive.

The chain is built from TRBV7-2 and TRBJ2-1, with TRBD2 identical over 10 bases. CDR1 SGHTA and CDR2 FQGNSA come from the germline V gene. The CDR3 consists of 15 residues. V shed 6 bases and J 4 bases; nucleotides not matched to a gene: 6. The CDR3, as DNA: TGTGCCAGCAGGAAAGCGGGGGGGATTTACAATGAGCAGTTCTTC. Translation: CASRKAGGIYNEQFF.

V is TRBV6-1 and J is TRBJ2-3; D perhaps matches TRBD1 (8 bases). The CDR3 totals 16 residues. The V and J ends lost 4 bases and 5 bases respectively, with 19 bases between them. CDR1 and CDR2 (germline): MNHNS, SASEGT. CDR3 protein: CASSATGGGTGDTQYF. For the CDR3, the DNA is TGTGCCAGCAGTGCCACAGGGGGGGGGACTGGAGATACGCAGTATTTT.

This clone was observed a few times. The chain combines TRBV5-1 with TRBJ2-1; TRBD2 agrees at 7 bases. CDR3 length equals 15 residues. Unmatched junction bases numbered 6, after V lost 4 bases and J lost 2 bases. Germline CDR1 reads SGHRS; CDR2 reads YFSETQ. CDR3 loop: CASSNTGTTYNEQFF. DNA of the CDR3: TGCGCCAGCAGCAACACCGGGACTACCTACAATGAGCAGTTCTTC.

This clone was counted once. This rearrangement joins TRBV5-1 to TRBJ2-2; weak D call: TRBD2 (5 bases). Germline V gene data show CDR1 as SGHRS and CDR2 as YFSETQ. There are 13 residues in the CDR3. V lost 7 bases and J lost 5, with 12 bases in between. CDR3 in amino acids: CASSFGETGELFF. The CDR3 coding sequence is TGCGCCAGCTCCTTCGGGGAGACCGGGGAGCTGTTTTTT.

The genes are TRBV6-5 and TRBJ1-5; TRBD1 matches at 8 bases. This CDR3 comprises 13 residues. J gave up 6 bases and V 6 bases, and 4 bases lay outside the gene matches. Germline V CDR1 and CDR2: MNHEY, SVGAGI. The CDR3 here is CASRTGVGQPQHF. CDR3 bases: TGTGCCAGCAGGACAGGGGTAGGTCAGCCCCAGCATTTT.

This clone was detected a few times. The V gene is TRBV7-2, the J gene TRBJ2-1, with TRBD2 matching 10 bases. The CDR3 covers 14 residues. V lost 2 bases to trimming and J lost 9 bases; unmatched junction nucleotides: 4. Germline V gene data show CDR1 as SGHTA and CDR2 as FQGNSA. CDR3 nucleotide sequence: TGTGCCAGCAGCTTACCTAGCGGGGGCTTTGAGCAGTTCTTC. Translating it yields CASSLPSGGFEQFF.

In nucleotides, the CDR3 is TGTGCCAGCTCGCCCCAGGGTAGGGCCTATGGCTACACCTTC. Translation: CASSPQGRAYGYTF. The chain is built from TRBV27 and TRBJ1-2, with D perhaps matching TRBD1 (5 bases). V lost 8 bases, J lost 4 bases, and 17 bases lay in between. This CDR3 is built from 14 residues. CDR1 and CDR2 from the germline V gene are MNHEY and SMNVEV (reference sequence).

The chain combines TRBV29-1 with TRBJ2-7; 13 nucleotides align to TRBD2. The CDR3 is 15 amino acids. The V and J ends lost 7 bases and 0 bases, in that order; junction bases with no gene match: 6. Germline V gene lookup returns CDR1 SQVTM and CDR2 ANQGSEA. The CDR3 DNA reads as TGCAGCGCCGACTGGACTAGCGGGAGCTCCTACGAGCAGTACTTC. Amino acid sequence: CSADWTSGSSYEQYF.

The chain joins TRBV30 to TRBJ2-7; D not resolved. The CDR3 loop spans 14 amino acids. Deletions cut 3 bases from V and 0 bases from J, with 12 bases between. CDR1 and CDR2 from the germline V gene are GTSNPN and SVGIG (reference sequence). The CDR3 sequence is CAWSRLGRSYEQYF. As DNA, the CDR3 is TGTGCCTGGAGCCGCCTAGGCCGCTCCTACGAGCAGTACTTC.

CDR3 coding DNA: TGCGCCAGCAGCCTGCCAGCGGGAGGGGGACAGTTAGCCTACGAGCAGTACTTC. Its protein is CASSLPAGGGQLAYEQYF. The V call is TRBV5-1, the J call TRBJ2-7; TRBD2 matches 10 bases. Germline CDR1 and CDR2: SGHRS and YFSETQ. J was trimmed by 2 bases and V by 4 bases; bases with no gene match: 15. The CDR3 is 18 residues long.

In this sample, this clone turned up once. The chain employs TRBV5-1 and TRBJ2-5; TRBD2 agrees at 8 bases. This CDR3 spans 15 amino acids. The V segment lost 8 bases and the J segment 5 bases; nucleotides outside the gene matches: 14. Germline CDR1 and CDR2: SGHRS and YFSETQ. The CDR3 bases are TGCGCCAGAGAAAATTGGACAAAGCGGGGGGAGACCCAGTACTTC. Translation: CARENWTKRGETQYF.

Only one count was recorded for this clone. The chain employs TRBV28 and TRBJ2-1, with 9 bases aligning to TRBD2. Germline-derived CDR1 and CDR2 are MDHEN and SYDVKM. V lost 3 bases, J lost 5 bases, and 20 bases stayed unmatched. The CDR3 consists of 20 residues. CDR3 region: CASSFPGTDLAGKEDNEQFF. CDR3 nucleotide sequence: TGTGCCAGCAGTTTCCCGGGGACAGATCTAGCGGGAAAGGAGGACAATGAGCAGTTCTTC.

The chain recombines TRBV30 with TRBJ1-3; unclear D gene. V lost 3 bases and J lost 0, with 12 bases in between. The germline CDR1 and CDR2 sequences are GTSNPN and SVGIG (reference sequence). The length of the CDR3 is 15 residues. The CDR3 protein is CAWRRPDFSGNTIYF. CDR3 bases: TGTGCCTGGAGAAGGCCGGACTTCTCTGGAAACACCATATATTTT.

The chain combines TRBV11-3 with TRBJ2-7; TRBD2 aligns across 8 bases. The CDR3 runs 17 residues. With V trimmed by 6 bases and J by 0 bases, 13 bases remained unmatched. Per the germline V gene, CDR1 is SGHNT and CDR2 is YENEEA. DNA for the CDR3: TGTGCCAGCAGTTATTCGGCGGGGGGCTCCCTCTCCTACGAGCAGTACTTC. It specifies CASSYSAGGSLSYEQYF.

V is TRBV28 and J is TRBJ1-2; D is possibly TRBD1 (6 bases). This CDR3 is built from 14 residues. The V end was cut by 6 bases, the J end by 0 bases, with 11 bases between. From germline, CDR1 is MDHEN and CDR2 SYDVKM. CDR3 in DNA: TGTGCCAGCAGGGAACAGGGACCTAACTATGGCTACACCTTC. Its translation is CASREQGPNYGYTF.

The V gene is TRBV27, the J gene TRBJ2-7, with TRBD1 as a possible D gene (5 bases). V lost 5 bases and J lost 3, with 14 bases in between. The CDR3 is 14 amino acids. The V gene's germline CDR1 is MNHEY and CDR2 SMNVEV (reference sequence). CDR3 nucleotide sequence: TGTGCCAGCAGTCCCCAGGGCTCAATCTACGAGCAGTACTTC. This codes for CASSPQGSIYEQYF.

Points on this clone: Distinct nucleotide sequences in the sample also encode this CDR3. The chain employs TRBV5-1 and TRBJ2-3; the match to TRBD2 covers 7 bases. This CDR3 has 15 amino acids. The trim removed 2 bases at V and 3 bases at J, leaving 6 bases unmatched. Per germline, CDR1 SGHRS and CDR2 YFSETQ. The CDR3 protein is CASSLGGRGTDTQYF. The CDR3, as DNA: TGCGCCAGCAGCTTAGGTGGGAGGGGAACAGATACGCAGTATTTT. Based on the CDR3 plus reference TRBV5-1 and TRBJ2-3, the full variable domain is KAGVTQTPRYLIKTRGQQVTLSCSPISGHRSVSWYQQTPGQGLQFLFEYFSETQRNKGNFPGRFSGRQFSNSRSEMNVSTLELGDSALYLCASSLGGRGTDTQYFGPGTRLTVL.

The chain couples TRBV10-3 to TRBJ1-5; D might be TRBD1 (5 bases). Trimming shortened V by 4 bases and J by 4 bases, and 8 bases separated the two germline ends. Germline loops: CDR1 ENHRY, CDR2 SYGVKD. The CDR3 length is 13 residues. The CDR3: CAISVSGNQPQHF. CDR3 DNA sequence: TGTGCCATCAGTGTATCAGGGAATCAGCCCCAGCATTTT.

Worth noting for this clone: This is likely a read error, given that the CDR3 carries no conserved phenylalanine or tryptophan at its end. This chain links TRBV30 with TRBJ1-2; 8 nucleotides agree with TRBD1. V lost 5 bases, J lost 4 bases, and 9 bases stayed unmatched. CDR3 length: 14 amino acids. Germline V CDR1 and CDR2: GTSNPN, SVGIG (reference sequence). CDR3 sequence reads: CAWSEGTGPYGYTV. The CDR3 bases are TGTGCCTGGTCTGAAGGGACAGGCCCCTATGGCTACACCGTC.

This clone appeared a single time. The genes are TRBV7-8 and TRBJ2-7; 8 bases map to TRBD2. The CDR3 has 16 residues. Germline V gene data show CDR1 as SGHVS and CDR2 as FQNEAQ. J lost 7 bases, V lost 1 base, and 12 bases had no gene match. The CDR3 region is CASSLDGQAGAGEQYF. The CDR3 bases are TGTGCCAGCAGCTTAGATGGGCAAGCGGGAGCGGGGGAGCAGTACTTC.

This chain's CDR3 is CASSSQMYQETQYF. CDR3 sequence (DNA): TGTGCCAGCAGCTCTCAGATGTACCAAGAGACCCAGTACTTC. The chain employs TRBV7-2 and TRBJ2-5, with D unresolved. The V gene's germline CDR1 is SGHTA and CDR2 FQGNSA. The CDR3 runs to 14 residues. V lost 4 bases and J lost 0, with 9 bases in between.

The J gene is TRBJ1-1, the V gene TRBV15, with 8 nucleotides matching TRBD1. The J segment lost 10 bases and the V segment lost 1 base, leaving 5 bases of the junction unmatched. This CDR3 is built from 13 residues. Germline loops: CDR1 LNHNV, CDR2 YYDKDF (reference sequence). CDR3 in amino acids: CATSRALQGGAFF. The CDR3 coding sequence is TGTGCCACCAGCAGAGCGTTACAGGGGGGAGCTTTCTTT.

V gene TRBV7-3 combines with J gene TRBJ2-1; a possible D gene is TRBD2 (7 bases). This CDR3 spans 18 amino acids. Trimming took off 1 base at V and 9 bases at J, with 25 bases between the two ends. Germline V gives CDR1 SGHTA, CDR2 FQGTGA. CDR3 sequence (DNA): TGTGCCAGCAGCTTAAAGGGTTGGGGGCTAGCGGAAACTCCTGAGCAGTTCTTC. This gives the protein CASSLKGWGLAETPEQFF.

This rearrangement joins TRBV5-1 to TRBJ2-3; the match to TRBD2 covers 9 bases. The germline V gene encodes CDR1 SGHRS and CDR2 YFSETQ. The CDR3 length is 16 residues. Trimming took 0 bases from V and 2 from J; bases not matched to a gene: 4. The CDR3 bases are TGCGCCAGCAGCTTGGGGATAGCGGGAGTCACAGATACGCAGTATTTT. Translation: CASSLGIAGVTDTQYF.

J is TRBJ2-7 and V is TRBV5-1, with 9 nucleotides matching TRBD2. Germline-derived CDR1 and CDR2 are SGHRS and YFSETQ. V gave up 5 bases and J gave up 5 bases; unmatched junction bases: 8. The CDR3 sequence is 14 residues long. Written as DNA, the CDR3 is TGCGCCAGCAGAAACTTAGCGGGAGAGGACGAGCAGTACTTC. Translated: CASRNLAGEDEQYF.